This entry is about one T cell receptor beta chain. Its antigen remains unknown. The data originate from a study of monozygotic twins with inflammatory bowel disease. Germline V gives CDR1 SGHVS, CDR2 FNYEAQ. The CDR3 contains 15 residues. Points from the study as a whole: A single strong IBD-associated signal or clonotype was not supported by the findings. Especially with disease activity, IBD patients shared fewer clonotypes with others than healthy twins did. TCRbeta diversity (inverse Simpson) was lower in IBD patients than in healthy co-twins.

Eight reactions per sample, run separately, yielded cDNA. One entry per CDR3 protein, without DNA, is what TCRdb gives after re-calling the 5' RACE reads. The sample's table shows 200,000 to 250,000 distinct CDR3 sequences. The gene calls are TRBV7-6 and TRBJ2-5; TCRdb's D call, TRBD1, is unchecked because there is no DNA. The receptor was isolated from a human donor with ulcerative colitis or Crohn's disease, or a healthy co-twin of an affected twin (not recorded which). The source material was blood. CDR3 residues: CASSPGAGLQETQYF. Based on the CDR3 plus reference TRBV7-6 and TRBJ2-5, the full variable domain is GAGVSQSPRYKVTKRGQDVALRCDPISGHVSLYWYRQALGQGPEFLTYFNYEAQQDKSGLPNDRFSAERPEGSISTLTIQRTEQRDSAMYRCASSPGAGLQETQYFGPGTRLLVL.